Shown below are 27 T cell receptor beta chains from a single sample sequenced in a study of blood T cell repertoires in COVID-19. Profiled with immunoSEQ multiplex PCR; TCRdb holds only in-frame clones, not every one. The sample contains about 59,000 clones, approximately 90% of which appear only once. The sequencing sample was made of peripheral blood. All receptors derive from a man older than 75 with acute or convalescent COVID-19.

This chain links TRBV5-6 with TRBJ1-1; 10 bases line up with TRBD1. This CDR3 is 15 amino acids long. After removal of 6 bases from V and 5 bases from J, the junction contained 10 bases not matched to a gene. Germline-derived CDR1 and CDR2 are SGHDT and YYEEEE. Here the CDR3 reads CASMRTGGRGTEAFF. The CDR3 bases are TGTGCCAGCATGAGGACAGGGGGGCGGGGAACTGAAGCTTTCTTT.

The chain joins TRBV2 to TRBJ1-5, with 8 bases fitting TRBD1. CDR3 length equals 15 residues. J was trimmed by 3 bases and V by 4 bases; bases with no gene match: 5. Germline V gives CDR1 SNHLY, CDR2 FYNNEI. CDR3 bases: TGTGCCAGCAGTGCGGGGGACAGGAACAATCAGCCCCAGCATTTT. It translates to CASSAGDRNNQPQHF. The whole variable domain, remainder taken from reference TRBV2 and TRBJ1-5, is EPEVTQTPSHQVTQMGQEVILRCVPISNHLYFYWYRQILGQKVEFLVSFYNNEISEKSEIFDDQFSVERPDGSNFTLKIRSTKLEDSAMYFCASSAGDRNNQPQHFGDGTRLSIL.

The chain links TRBV7-2 to TRBJ1-6, with a weak D call TRBD1 (6 bases). The V gene lost 4 bases and the J gene lost 10 bases, with 20 bases spanning the gap. CDR1 is SGHTA and CDR2 is FQGNSA in the germline V gene. The CDR3 sequence is 16 residues long. In DNA, the CDR3 is TGTGCCAGCAGCTCAACCGGCCCAGGGGTGGGGTCACCCCTCCACTTT. Residues: CASSSTGPGVGSPLHF.

CDR3 DNA sequence: TGTGCCAGCAGCTTGGCCTCGGGAGCGGGGGGGAACACCGGGGAGCTGTTTTTT. It specifies CASSLASGAGGNTGELFF. The rearrangement links TRBV5-4 to TRBJ2-2, with 9 bases matching TRBD2. CDR1 SGHNT and CDR2 YYREEE come from the germline V gene (reference sequence). This CDR3 contains 18 residues. The ends lost 0 bases at V and 1 base at J; junction bases unmatched: 7. Drawing the rest from reference TRBV5-4 and TRBJ2-2, the complete variable domain is ETGVTQSPTHLIKTRGQQVTLRCSSQSGHNTVSWYQQALGQGPQFIFQYYREEENGRGNFPPRFSGLQFPNYSSELNVNALELDDSALYLCASSLASGAGGNTGELFFGEGSRLTVL.

Relative to its sample, this clone is medium-sized. The chain recombines TRBV6-6 with TRBJ1-3; D uncertain. The germline CDR1 and CDR2 sequences are MNHNY and SVGAGI (reference sequence). Trimming removed 4 bases at V and 2 bases at J, with 9 bases between. The CDR3 runs 14 residues. The CDR3 reads CASSFTVPGNTIYF. As DNA, the CDR3 is TGTGCCAGCAGTTTCACAGTACCTGGAAACACCATATATTTT.

This chain connects TRBV9 to TRBJ1-4; perhaps TRBD1 as D (6 bases). The germline CDR1 and CDR2 sequences are SGDLS and YYNGEE. The CDR3 is made up of 15 amino acids. Trimming shortened V by 4 bases and J by 8 bases, and 18 bases separated the two germline ends. CDR3 sequence: CASSPQTGMGEKLFF. The CDR3 nucleotides are TGTGCCAGCAGCCCACAAACAGGGATGGGGGAAAAACTGTTTTTT.

This clone appeared a single time. CDR3 amino acids: CASSLTLAGVETQYF. CDR3 nucleotides: TGTGCCAGCAGTTTAACCCTAGCGGGGGTTGAGACCCAGTACTTC. The genes are TRBV27 and TRBJ2-5; 10 positions match TRBD2. This CDR3 has 15 amino acids. Germline CDR1 is MNHEY and CDR2 is SMNVEV (reference sequence). The trim removed 2 bases at V and 5 bases at J, leaving 5 bases unmatched.

The chain joins TRBV5-5 to TRBJ1-6, with 11 bases identical to TRBD1. Per germline, CDR1 SGHKS and CDR2 YYEKEE (reference sequence). The CDR3 has 19 amino acids. The trim removed 0 bases at V and 0 bases at J, leaving 5 bases unmatched. CDR3 bases: TGTGCCAGCAGCTTGGTAGGGGACAGGGGGAGCTCCTATAATTCACCCCTCCACTTT. Protein product: CASSLVGDRGSSYNSPLHF.

J is TRBJ1-5 and V is TRBV2; the D gene is possibly TRBD1 (6 bases). The CDR3 runs to 13 residues. V was trimmed by 5 bases and J by 3 bases, leaving 8 bases between them. Germline V CDR1 and CDR2: SNHLY, FYNNEI. CDR3 sequence (DNA): TGTGCCAGCAGTACAGGGAACAATCAGCCCCAGCATTTT. Amino acids: CASSTGNNQPQHF.

The V gene is TRBV30, the J gene TRBJ1-1; D is possibly TRBD1 (5 bases). Germline V gene lookup returns CDR1 GTSNPN and CDR2 SVGIG (reference sequence). The CDR3 is 13 residues long. V lost 0 bases to trimming and J lost 3 bases, with 8 bases between them. CDR3 sequence (DNA): TGTGCCTGGAGTGTTGGGGGGGACACTGAAGCTTTCTTT. Translating it yields CAWSVGGDTEAFF.

The CDR3 loop reads CASSRQDSGNTIYF. CDR3 bases: TGTGCCAGCAGCAGACAGGACTCTGGAAACACCATATATTTT. The chain combines TRBV6-5 with TRBJ1-3; D might be TRBD1 (6 bases). The CDR3 covers 14 residues. Between the trimmed V and J ends, which lost 6 bases and 0 bases, there was a span of 9 bases. Germline CDR1 and CDR2: MNHEY and SVGAGI.

The rearrangement joins TRBV7-2 to TRBJ1-3; tentative D call: TRBD1 (5 bases). The CDR3 sequence is 17 residues long. The V gene's germline CDR1 is SGHTA and CDR2 FQGNSA. V lost 7 bases, J lost 0 bases, and 19 bases lay in between. CDR3 amino acids: CASNRGGKVPSGNTIYF. The DNA for the CDR3 is TGTGCCAGCAACCGGGGGGGGAAGGTCCCCTCTGGAAACACCATATATTTT.

The chain is built from TRBV5-4 and TRBJ2-3; 12 bases match TRBD2. The CDR3 is 16 residues long. Trimming took 4 bases from V and 5 from J; bases not matched to a gene: 8. Per germline, CDR1 SGHNT and CDR2 YYREEE (reference sequence). The CDR3 coding sequence is TGTGCCAGCAGCCCCTCTAGCGGGGGGGCCCAAGATACGCAGTATTTT. Translated: CASSPSSGGAQDTQYF.

The chain joins TRBV7-2 to TRBJ2-1, with 10 positions matching TRBD2. After removal of 5 bases from V and 13 bases from J, the junction contained 11 bases not matched to a gene. Germline V gene data show CDR1 as SGHTA and CDR2 as FQGNSA. CDR3 length: 14 residues. The CDR3 DNA sequence: TGTGCCAGCAGCGCCGGACTAGCGGTCGAAGGACAGTTCTTC. Translation gives CASSAGLAVEGQFF.

The rearrangement links TRBV2 to TRBJ1-2; perhaps TRBD1 as D (6 bases). Between the trimmed V and J ends, which lost 5 bases and 2 bases, there was a span of 9 bases. CDR3 size: 13 residues. Germline V gene lookup returns CDR1 SNHLY and CDR2 FYNNEI. The CDR3 DNA sequence: TGTGCCAGCAGTCGGACAGAGAACTATGGCTACACCTTC. This translates into CASSRTENYGYTF.

This clone showed up just once. This chain connects TRBV24-1 to TRBJ2-2; 8 bases are shared with TRBD2. Unmatched junction bases numbered 8, after V lost 3 bases and J lost 6 bases. The CDR3 length is 16 residues. Germline V gene lookup returns CDR1 KGHDR and CDR2 SFDVKD. Written as DNA, the CDR3 is TGTGCCACCAGTGATCGGGGGGGACGGGATTCCGGGGAGCTGTTTTTT. Translation gives CATSDRGGRDSGELFF.

V gene TRBV11-3 combines with J gene TRBJ2-3; 8 nucleotides align to TRBD1. J lost 5 bases, V lost 5 bases, and 6 bases had no gene match. The CDR3 extends over 14 amino acids. Germline V lookup: CDR1 SGHNT, CDR2 YENEEA. The CDR3 DNA sequence: TGTGCCAGCAGCCCCCGGACAGGGCTAGATACGCAGTATTTT. The encoded protein is CASSPRTGLDTQYF.

This sequence joins TRBV7-9 and TRBJ2-7; 9 bases are shared with TRBD1. Germline loops: CDR1 SEHNR, CDR2 FQNEAQ (reference sequence). V lost 6 bases and J lost 2; bases outside the gene matches: 17. The CDR3 contains 18 residues. The CDR3 protein is CASSPPSPGTGHTYEQYF. CDR3 coding DNA: TGTGCCAGCAGTCCCCCCTCCCCGGGGACAGGGCACACCTACGAGCAGTACTTC. The full variable domain, in which reference TRBV7-9 and TRBJ2-7 provide the parts outside the CDR3, is DTGVSQNPRHKITKRGQNVTFRCDPISEHNRLYWYRQTLGQGPEFLTYFQNEAQLEKSRLLSDRFSAERPKGSFSTLEIQRTEQGDSAMYLCASSPPSPGTGHTYEQYFGPGTRLTVT.

V and J are TRBV5-4 and TRBJ2-5; D perhaps matches TRBD2 (5 bases). The CDR3 loop spans 17 amino acids. The V end lost 0 bases, the J end lost 1 base, and 16 bases lay between the germline ends. Germline loops: CDR1 SGHNT, CDR2 YYREEE (reference sequence). The CDR3 reads CASSLGTRLSFQETQYF. Written as DNA, the CDR3 is TGTGCCAGCAGCTTGGGGACTCGTCTTAGTTTCCAAGAGACCCAGTACTTC.

The chain is built from TRBV14 and TRBJ2-3; TRBD2 matches at 12 bases. CDR3 length equals 15 residues. Germline assignment: CDR1 SGHDN and CDR2 FVKESK. V dropped 2 bases and J dropped 6; count of bases not matched to a gene: 3. CDR3 coding DNA: TGTGCCAGCAGCCAAAGGACTAGCGGGGCGGATACGCAGTATTTT. Protein: CASSQRTSGADTQYF.

The chain joins TRBV6-2 or TRBV6-3 to TRBJ1-5; a weak D match, TRBD1 (5 bases). The CDR3 runs 15 residues. Trimming removed 2 bases at V and 4 bases at J, with 12 bases between. The germline gives CDR1 MNHEY, CDR2 SVGEGT. The CDR3 DNA reads TGTGCCAGCAGTTACGGGGGGATCGGTAATCAGCCCCAGCATTTT. It encodes CASSYGGIGNQPQHF.

This chain connects TRBV24-1 to TRBJ2-4, with D perhaps matching TRBD1 (6 bases). Trimming stripped 2 bases from V and 3 bases from J, with 13 bases between. This CDR3 region has 16 residues. Germline CDR1 reads KGHDR; CDR2 reads SFDVKD. The CDR3 region is CATSDSRLDSKNIQYF. CDR3 nucleotide sequence: TGTGCCACCAGTGATTCAAGGCTGGACAGCAAAAACATTCAGTACTTC.

J is TRBJ2-6 and V is TRBV2, with D possibly TRBD1 on 5 matching bases. The CDR3 sequence is 16 residues long. V lost 2 bases, J lost 0 bases, and 8 bases lay in between. Per the germline V gene, CDR1 is SNHLY and CDR2 is FYNNEI. The CDR3 region has the DNA TGTGCCAGCAGTGAACTTGGGGCCTCTGGGGCCAACGTCCTGACTTTC. Protein: CASSELGASGANVLTF.

The sample holds one count of this clone. CDR3 protein: CASSLWTSGGRVDTQYF. The CDR3 DNA is TGTGCCAGCAGTTTATGGACTAGCGGGGGGCGGGTAGATACGCAGTATTTT. The chain uses TRBV27 and TRBJ2-3; 14 positions match TRBD2. With 1 base clipped from V and 5 bases from J, the junction kept 5 bases outside the gene matches. The germline V gene encodes CDR1 MNHEY and CDR2 SMNVEV (reference sequence). CDR3 length: 17 residues.

The rearrangement uses TRBV11-2 and TRBJ2-5; a weak D match, TRBD1 (7 bases). The CDR3 runs to 14 residues. The V and J ends lost 7 bases and 7 bases respectively, with 19 bases between them. CDR1 SGHAT and CDR2 FQNNGV come from the germline V gene. CDR3 DNA sequence: TGTGCCAGCACCTTCCAGGGGGGACTGGGGACCCAGTACTTC. Its protein product is CASTFQGGLGTQYF.

The V and J genes are TRBV6-4 and TRBJ2-2, with D possibly being TRBD1 (6 bases). CDR3 size: 15 residues. Trimming stripped 4 bases from V and 6 bases from J, with 15 bases between. Germline V gene lookup returns CDR1 MRHNA and CDR2 SNTAGT. CDR3 sequence reads: CASSGGSRGSGELFF. The CDR3 DNA follows: TGTGCCAGCAGTGGGGGCAGCAGGGGCTCCGGGGAGCTGTTTTTT.

This chain links TRBV19 with TRBJ2-1; TRBD1 aligns across 11 bases. From germline, CDR1 is LNHDA and CDR2 SQIVND (reference sequence). V lost 5 bases, J lost 6 bases, and 6 bases stayed unmatched. This CDR3 region has 15 residues. In nucleotides, the CDR3 is TGTGCCAGTAGTGACCGGGACAGGGGGGGCAATGAGCAGTTCTTC. Its translation: CASSDRDRGGNEQFF.